Listed below are T cell receptor beta chains from one sample, sequenced in a study of shared clonotypes between healthy human individuals. Method: immunoSEQ multiplex PCR; TCRdb's copy keeps in-frame clones and lacks some. The sample shows some 2,100,000 clones, under 97% of them seen only once. The sample consisted of naive CD4+ T cells sorted from blood. The receptors here all came from a man between 18 and 29 years old in good health. The CDR3 runs from the conserved cysteine through the conserved F or W. A D gene is named only where the DNA matches it firmly. Size values are once, few and many counts, or a class for expanded clones, and some rows have none.

CDR3 protein | CDR3 DNA | clone size | J gene | D gene | V gene
CASSLLAGYTF | TGTGCCAGCAGTTTATTGGCGGGCTACACCTTC | . | TRBJ1-2 | . | TRBV28
CASSLGGTAGLTDTQYF | TGCGCCAGCAGCTTAGGGGGGACAGCGGGACTCACAGATACGCAGTATTTT | . | TRBJ2-3 | . | TRBV4-3
CASSRTSTYEQYF | TGTGCCAGCAGCCGTACTAGCACCTACGAGCAGTACTTC | . | TRBJ2-7 | . | TRBV6-5
CASSPAGSSYEQYF | TGTGCCAGCTCACCGGCGGGAAGCTCCTACGAGCAGTACTTC | . | TRBJ2-7 | . | TRBV18
CASSVAGVSSYEQYF | TGTGCCAGCAGCGTCGCAGGGGTGAGTTCCTACGAGCAGTACTTC | . | TRBJ2-7 | . | TRBV9
CASSEGTGGAGAYVRELFF | TGTGCCAGTAGTGAAGGAACAGGGGGCGCCGGGGCCTATGTCCGGGAGCTGTTTTTT | once | TRBJ2-2 | TRBD1 | TRBV19
CASSLDRVETQYF | TGCGCCAGCAGCTTGGACAGGGTGGAGACCCAGTACTTC | . | TRBJ2-5 | . | TRBV5-1
CASSLTGQGTDTQYF | TGTGCCAGCAGTTTAACGGGGCAGGGAACAGATACGCAGTATTTT | . | TRBJ2-3 | . | TRBV28
CASRVTGQGEAFF | TGTGCCAGCAGGGTTACGGGACAGGGTGAAGCTTTCTTT | . | TRBJ1-1 | TRBD1 | TRBV7-2
CASSYLGANEKLFF | TGTGCCAGCAGTTACCTGGGGGCTAATGAAAAACTGTTTTTT | . | TRBJ1-4 | . | TRBV6-5
CAISGTAQQETQYF | TGTGCCATCAGCGGGACCGCCCAACAAGAGACCCAGTACTTC | . | TRBJ2-5 | . | TRBV10-3
CASSLWTFRSPLHF | TGTGCCAGCAGCTTGTGGACATTTCGTTCACCCCTCCACTTT | . | TRBJ1-6 | . | TRBV5-6
CASSRGLAYEQYF | TGTGCCAGCAGCAGGGGGCTTGCTTACGAGCAGTACTTC | . | TRBJ2-7 | TRBD1 | TRBV6-5
CASSAQGLEQYF | TGTGCCAGCAGTGCTCAGGGGCTCGAGCAGTACTTC | . | TRBJ2-7 | . | TRBV7-6
CASSPGLAPPVEQYF | TGTGCCAGCAGCCCAGGACTAGCTCCCCCTGTGGAGCAGTACTTC | . | TRBJ2-7 | TRBD2 | TRBV7-2
CASSGGAYEQYF | TGTGCCAGCAGCGGAGGGGCCTACGAGCAGTACTTC | . | TRBJ2-7 | . | TRBV6-6
CASSSLRDSKDTQYF | TGTGCCAGCAGCTCCCTCCGGGACTCGAAAGATACGCAGTATTTT | . | TRBJ2-3 | . | TRBV4-2
CASSPRQGPGQPQHF | TGTGCCAGCAGCCCCCGACAGGGACCGGGACAGCCCCAGCATTTT | . | TRBJ1-5 | TRBD1 | TRBV7-8
CASSAASYEQYF | TGTGCCAGCAGCGCAGCCTCCTACGAGCAGTACTTC | . | TRBJ2-7 | . | TRBV11-2
CASSENSGDYEQYF | TGTGCCAGCAGTGAGAATAGCGGGGACTACGAGCAGTACTTC | once | TRBJ2-7 | TRBD2 | TRBV2
CASSPGNGGDFKQYF | TGTGCCAGCAGCCCCGGGAATGGGGGGGATTTTAAGCAGTACTTC | . | TRBJ2-7 | TRBD2 | TRBV6-5
CASSLSGTQETQYF | TGCGCCAGCAGCTTGTCCGGGACCCAAGAGACCCAGTACTTC | . | TRBJ2-5 | . | TRBV5-1
CASSLAVLATSTDTQYF | TGCGCCAGCAGCTTGGCCGTACTTGCCACTAGCACAGATACGCAGTATTTT | . | TRBJ2-3 | . | TRBV5-1
CASSPGTFYNEQFF | TGTGCCAGCAGTCCCGGGACTTTCTACAATGAGCAGTTCTTC | . | TRBJ2-1 | . | TRBV27
CASSLSPNTDTQYF | TGTGCCAGCAGTTTATCGCCCAACACAGATACGCAGTATTTT | . | TRBJ2-3 | . | TRBV27
CASSLGGSTDTQYF | TGTGCCAGCAGCTTGGGGGGCAGCACAGATACGCAGTATTTT | . | TRBJ2-3 | . | TRBV5-6
CATSRVRLGATEAFF | TGTGCCACCAGCAGAGTACGGCTGGGAGCCACTGAAGCTTTCTTT | . | TRBJ1-1 | . | TRBV15
CASSYHGDRGNSPLHF | TGTGCCAGCAGTTACCACGGGGACAGGGGAAATTCACCCCTCCACTTT | once | TRBJ1-6 | TRBD1 | TRBV6-5
CASSVGENNRGRYTEAFF | TGTGCCAGCAGCGTAGGGGAAAATAACAGGGGGAGGTACACTGAAGCTTTCTTT | . | TRBJ1-1 | TRBD1 | TRBV9
CASSPQLAVYNEQFF | TGCGCCAGCAGCCCGCAATTAGCGGTCTACAATGAGCAGTTCTTC | . | TRBJ2-1 | . | TRBV5-1
CAWSSGGSSYNSPLHF | TGTGCCTGGAGTTCAGGGGGAAGCTCCTATAATTCACCCCTCCACTTT | . | TRBJ1-6 | TRBD1 | TRBV30
CASSLGDRGYTF | TGTGCCAGCAGCTTGGGTGATAGGGGCTACACCTTC | few | TRBJ1-2 | . | TRBV5-6
CASSLDPPGQGAADYGYTF | TGCGCCAGCAGCTTGGATCCTCCGGGACAGGGGGCGGCGGACTATGGCTACACCTTC | . | TRBJ1-2 | TRBD1 | TRBV5-1
CASRSSLSGGAADTQYF | TGCGCCAGCAGAAGTTCCCTGAGCGGGGGGGCCGCAGATACGCAGTATTTT | . | TRBJ2-3 | TRBD2 | TRBV5-1
CASSPGGKAYSNQPQHF | TGTGCCAGCAGCCCGGGGGGCAAGGCCTATAGCAATCAGCCCCAGCATTTT | . | TRBJ1-5 | . | TRBV5-8
CASSDERAPYNEQFF | TGCGCCAGCAGTGATGAGAGGGCCCCCTACAATGAGCAGTTCTTC | . | TRBJ2-1 | . | TRBV10-1
CASSLSSGTINSPLHF | TGTGCCAGCAGTTTGTCATCCGGGACTATAAATTCACCCCTCCACTTT | . | TRBJ1-6 | . | TRBV6-5
CASSEGSSANYGYTF | TGTGCCAGCAGCGAGGGAAGCTCGGCAAACTATGGCTACACCTTC | . | TRBJ1-2 | . | TRBV9
CASSPVSGTGGGYTF | TGTGCCAGCTCACCCGTTTCGGGGACAGGGGGCGGCTACACCTTC | . | TRBJ1-2 | TRBD1 | TRBV18
CASSQAGGANTEAFF | TGCGCCAGCAGCCAAGCAGGGGGCGCGAACACTGAAGCTTTCTTT | . | TRBJ1-1 | TRBD1 | TRBV4-1
CASSLEAAYYGYTF | TGTGCCAGCAGCTTAGAAGCGGCATACTATGGCTACACCTTC | . | TRBJ1-2 | . | TRBV11-2
CSVEAAGIYEQYF | TGCAGCGTTGAAGCAGCGGGTATCTACGAGCAGTACTTC | . | TRBJ2-7 | . | TRBV29-1
CASSLDLLASSYEQYF | TGTGCCAGCAGCTTAGATCTCCTAGCCAGCTCCTACGAGCAGTACTTC | . | TRBJ2-7 | . | TRBV11-2
CASSLGPGASYEQYF | TGTGCCAGCAGCCTGGGTCCAGGGGCCTCCTACGAGCAGTACTTC | . | TRBJ2-7 | . | TRBV25-1
CASRFRAREQYF | TGTGCCAGCAGGTTCAGGGCTCGCGAGCAGTACTTC | . | TRBJ2-7 | . | TRBV28
CASSTTGGPNEKLFF | TGTGCCAGCAGCACCACAGGGGGCCCTAATGAAAAACTGTTTTTT | . | TRBJ1-4 | TRBD1 | TRBV7-9
CASSHRGGYGYTF | TGTGCCAGCAGTCACAGGGGTGGCTATGGCTACACCTTC | . | TRBJ1-2 | TRBD1 | TRBV27
CAIRGRQGETQYF | TGTGCCATCAGGGGAAGACAGGGGGAGACCCAGTACTTC | . | TRBJ2-5 | TRBD1 | TRBV10-3
CASSLVSHSYEQYF | TGTGCCAGCAGCTTAGTTAGCCACTCCTACGAGCAGTACTTC | . | TRBJ2-7 | . | TRBV11-2
CASSLGVRREQYF | TGTGCCAGCTCACTCGGTGTACGACGCGAGCAGTACTTC | . | TRBJ2-7 | . | TRBV18
CAWSGLQLLYGYTF | TGTGCCTGGAGTGGCCTCCAGCTCCTCTATGGCTACACCTTC | . | TRBJ1-2 | . | TRBV30
CASRKTWSQETQYF | TGTGCCAGCAGGAAGACATGGAGCCAAGAGACCCAGTACTTC | . | TRBJ2-5 | . | TRBV5-6
CASGTSGTQETQYF | TGCGCCAGCGGGACTAGCGGGACGCAAGAGACCCAGTACTTC | . | TRBJ2-5 | TRBD2 | TRBV5-1
CAWDVVSTPLHF | TGTGCCTGGGACGTCGTTTCGACACCCCTCCACTTT | once | TRBJ1-6 | . | TRBV30
CASTTGYYEQYF | TGTGCCAGCACGACAGGGTACTACGAGCAGTACTTC | . | TRBJ2-7 | TRBD1 | TRBV2
CARPFRDRDGYTF | TGTGCCAGACCGTTCCGGGACAGGGACGGCTACACCTTC | . | TRBJ1-2 | TRBD1 | TRBV28
CASSGTSGASSYNEQFF | TGTGCCAGCAGTGGGACTAGCGGGGCCTCGTCCTACAATGAGCAGTTCTTC | . | TRBJ2-1 | TRBD2 | TRBV6-1
CAISQSGYEQYF | TGTGCCATCTCCCAGTCGGGGTACGAGCAGTACTTC | . | TRBJ2-7 | . | TRBV10-3
CASSPRSRTNTEAFF | TGCGCCAGCAGCCCGAGATCTCGTACGAACACTGAAGCTTTCTTT | . | TRBJ1-1 | . | TRBV5-1
CASSLGGAPGKKLFF | TGTGCCAGCAGCTTAGGAGGGGCCCCTGGCAAGAAACTGTTTTTT | . | TRBJ1-4 | . | TRBV7-9